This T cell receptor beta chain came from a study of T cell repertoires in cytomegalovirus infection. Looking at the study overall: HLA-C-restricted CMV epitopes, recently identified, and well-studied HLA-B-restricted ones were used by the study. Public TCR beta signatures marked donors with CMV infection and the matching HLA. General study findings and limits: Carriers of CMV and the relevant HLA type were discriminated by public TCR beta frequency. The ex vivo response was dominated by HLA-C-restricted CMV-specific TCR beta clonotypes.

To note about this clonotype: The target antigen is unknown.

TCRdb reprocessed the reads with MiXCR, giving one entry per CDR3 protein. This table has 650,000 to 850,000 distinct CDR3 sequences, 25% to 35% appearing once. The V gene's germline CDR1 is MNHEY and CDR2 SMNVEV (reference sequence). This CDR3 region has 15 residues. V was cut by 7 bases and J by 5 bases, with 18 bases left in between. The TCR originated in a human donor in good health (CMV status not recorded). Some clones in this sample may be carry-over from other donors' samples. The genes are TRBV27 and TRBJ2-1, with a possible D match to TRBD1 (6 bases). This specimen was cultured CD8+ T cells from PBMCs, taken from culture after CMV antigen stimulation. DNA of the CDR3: TGTGCCAGCATGTCGCGGACAGACGCTGACAATGAGCAGTTCTTC. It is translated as CASMSRTDADNEQFF.